The sequence of this TCR beta chain was determined in a study of metastatic and nonmetastatic thyroid tumors. Study at large: The study looked at repertoires side by side in blood and in tumor or nodule tissue from malignant and benign thyroid patients.

The study's findings and limits: TCR beta diversity was reportedly significantly higher in malignant thyroid tumors than benign nodules, in blood and tumor.

The CDR3 contains 15 residues. Per the germline V gene, CDR1 is MNHNS and CDR2 is SASEGT. V gave up 9 bases and J gave up 0 bases, with 15 bases separating them. There are a few counts of this clone. The antigen is undetermined. Per the original data handling: Using the CDR3 differences seen across clinicopathological groups, the authors built a distant-metastasis classifier for papillary thyroid cancer, which was meant to discriminate distant-metastatic patients. TCRdb called clones again from the PCR reads with MiXCR. What appears here as the V and J calls and clone size reflects TCRdb's work, not the paper's. The profile shows several thousand clones, less than 30% of them singletons. Nobody among the patients had been given any treatment before thyroid surgery.

This receptor was identified in a female donor with papillary thyroid cancer or a benign thyroid nodule (not recorded which). Some clones in this sample may be carry-over from other donors' samples. Specimen: tumor tissue. The chain joins TRBV6-1 to TRBJ1-3, with D unresolved. For the CDR3, the DNA is TGTGCCAGATCCTTCCGGTGTCACTCTGGAAACACCATATATTTT. This codes for CARSFRCHSGNTIYF.